This TCR beta chain was obtained from a study of cytomegalovirus exposure and HLA in healthy donors. Study summary: Early release data held 85 million to 95 million unique TCRs from HLA-typed donors.

For this clone: The antigen remains unidentified.

Primers for the PCR totalled 60 Vbeta and 13 Jbeta. The protocol was immunoSEQ multiplex PCR, while the TCRdb copy is restricted to in-frame clones and leaves out a portion. The sample includes about 150,000 clones, about 74% of them seen just once. Findings of the study overall: V- and J-gene trimming of TCR beta was linked (in a later analysis) to a missense DCLRE1C variant. Reported performance of the classifier showed diagnosis of cytomegalovirus status with high specificity and sensitivity. In an earlier analysis, most TCR beta V segments were productive about 87% or about 30% of the time.

There are 18 residues in the CDR3. V was clipped by 1 base and J by 4 bases; unmatched bases: 13. CDR1 SGHTA and CDR2 FQGNSA come from the germline V gene. The J gene is TRBJ2-3, the V gene TRBV7-2; 8 bases map to TRBD2. This TCR came from a man younger than 40 in good health and CMV-seronegative. Specimen: PBMCs. CDR3 DNA sequence: TGTGCCAGCAGCTTAGTCCGCGGGAGGCTTGGGACCGCAGATACGCAGTATTTT. Encoded protein: CASSLVRGRLGTADTQYF.